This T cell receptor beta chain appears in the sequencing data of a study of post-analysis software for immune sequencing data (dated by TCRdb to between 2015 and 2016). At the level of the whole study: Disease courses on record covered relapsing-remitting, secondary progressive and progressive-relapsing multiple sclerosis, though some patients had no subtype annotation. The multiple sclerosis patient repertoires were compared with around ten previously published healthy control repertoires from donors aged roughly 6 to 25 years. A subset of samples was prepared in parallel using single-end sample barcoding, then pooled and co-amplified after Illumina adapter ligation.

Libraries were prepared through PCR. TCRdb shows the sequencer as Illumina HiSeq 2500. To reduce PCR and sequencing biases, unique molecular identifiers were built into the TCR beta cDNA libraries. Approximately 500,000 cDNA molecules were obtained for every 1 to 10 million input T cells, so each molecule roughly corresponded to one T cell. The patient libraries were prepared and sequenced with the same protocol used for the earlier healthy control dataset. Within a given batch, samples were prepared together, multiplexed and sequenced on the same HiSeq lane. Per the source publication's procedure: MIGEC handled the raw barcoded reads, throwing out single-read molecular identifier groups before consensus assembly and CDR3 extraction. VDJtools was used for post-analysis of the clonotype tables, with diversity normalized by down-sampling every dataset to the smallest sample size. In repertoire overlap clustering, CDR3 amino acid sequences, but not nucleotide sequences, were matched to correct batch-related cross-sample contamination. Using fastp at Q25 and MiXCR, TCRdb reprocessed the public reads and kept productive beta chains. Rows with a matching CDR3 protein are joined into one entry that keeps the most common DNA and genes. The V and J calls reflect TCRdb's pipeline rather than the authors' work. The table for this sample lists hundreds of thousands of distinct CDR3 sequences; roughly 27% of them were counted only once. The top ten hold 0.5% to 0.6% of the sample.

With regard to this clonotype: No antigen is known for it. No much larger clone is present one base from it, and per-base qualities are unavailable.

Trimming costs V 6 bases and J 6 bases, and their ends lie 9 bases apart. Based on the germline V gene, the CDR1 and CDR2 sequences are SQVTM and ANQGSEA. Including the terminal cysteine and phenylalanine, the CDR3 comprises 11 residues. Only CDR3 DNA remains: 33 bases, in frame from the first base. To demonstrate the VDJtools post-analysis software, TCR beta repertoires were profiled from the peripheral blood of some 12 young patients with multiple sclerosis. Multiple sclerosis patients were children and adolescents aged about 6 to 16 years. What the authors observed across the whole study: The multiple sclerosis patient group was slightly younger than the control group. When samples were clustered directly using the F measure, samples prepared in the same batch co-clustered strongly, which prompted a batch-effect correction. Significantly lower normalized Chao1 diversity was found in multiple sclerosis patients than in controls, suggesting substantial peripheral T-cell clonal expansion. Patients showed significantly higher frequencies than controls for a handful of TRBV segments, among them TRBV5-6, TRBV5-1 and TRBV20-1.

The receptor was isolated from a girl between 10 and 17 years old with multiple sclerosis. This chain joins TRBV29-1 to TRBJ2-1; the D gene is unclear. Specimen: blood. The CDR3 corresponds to CSVPAFNEQFF. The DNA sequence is TGCAGCGTCCCGGCCTTCAATGAGCAGTTCTTC.